This T cell receptor (beta chain) was recorded in a study of identical twins. TCRdb reprocessed the 5' RACE reads via MiXCR and lists one record per CDR3 protein. The data hold 600,000 to 800,000 distinct CDR3 sequences, with over 20% observed a single time. The sample holds a few counts of this clonotype. Healthy Caucasians alone served as donors. This sample was shared with a second study, whose subject was T cells expressing NK-cell markers. That work adds: Obtained from sorted CD3+CD56+NKG2C+, CD3+CD56+NKG2C- and CD3+CD56-NKG2C+ T cells were the TCR beta repertoires. Dominant NKG2C+ clonotypes accounted for roughly 1.0-7.0% of CD8+ T cells in about 6 donors. The CD3+CD56-NKG2C+ fraction of a handful of donors was also led by these clonotypes.

This TCR was sampled from a woman between 18 and 29 years old in good health. Input material: PBMCs.

For the CDR3, the DNA is TGCAGTGCTAGACCGTACAGGGAGAACACCGGGGAGCTGTTTTTT. This codes for CSARPYRENTGELFF. The J gene is TRBJ2-2, the V gene TRBV20-1; tentatively, D is TRBD1 (6 bases). The CDR3 extends over 15 amino acids. Deletions cut 2 bases from V and 1 base from J, with 11 bases between. Germline values: CDR1 DFQATT, CDR2 SNEGSKA (reference sequence).